The entry below gives a single T cell receptor beta chain sequence along with its context. This receptor's antigen is unknown. Per-base qualities were not stored, and no clone one base away is much larger. TCR beta CDR3 regions were amplified from RNA transcripts for repertoire sequencing. The first round of RT-PCR was done with HTBI primers and the Qiagen OneStep RT-PCR kit, and was followed by a second round of multiplex PCR, then size selection and purification. The libraries underwent paired-end sequencing with 100 bp reads on an Illumina HiSeq2000. For the original study's pipeline: Reads were processed with SOAPnuke, discarding reads with adapters, uncalled bases, mean Phred below 15, or no exact constant-primer or identifier match. COPE v1.2.5 was used to merge high-quality paired reads. Unique nucleotide sequences were defined as clonotypes and aligned to IMGT TRB V, D and J references using MiTCR v1.1. Only V-J combinations with frequency above 0.0001 were analysed, covering over 99% of repertoires. A TCR clonal expansion and chaos score per V-J combination was defined as the ratio of F50 clonal expansion to chaos observed in the TCRdist matrix. Welch's t-statistics and random forest were used to narrow the features down to 13 V-J combinations, which were then fed into a naive Bayes classifier. The similarity between thyroid and blood repertoires was quantified using the Morisita-Horn index. TCRdb trimmed the raw reads at Q25, called clones with MiXCR and kept productive beta chains. Rows are unified per CDR3 protein, each entry keeping the most common DNA and genes. It is TCRdb's table, rather than the study itself, that gives the V and J calls and clone size. The sample records hundreds of thousands of distinct CDR3 sequences, around 40% of which are singletons. The top ten hold roughly 46% of the sample.

This entry is derived from a study of Graves' ophthalmopathy and Graves' hyperthyroidism listed by TCRdb under 2018. Background for the entire study: Peripheral blood samples were taken at the time of initial diagnosis, before any treatment was given. The study used TCR beta repertoire signatures to distinguish Graves' ophthalmopathy from Graves' hyperthyroidism and to predict progression to ophthalmopathy. In total, some 130 blood samples were TCR-sequenced: 40 to 45 ophthalmopathy, 80 or so hyperthyroidism and 17 hyperthyroidism-to-ophthalmopathy patients. A discovery set of more than 90 patients (about 45 ophthalmopathy, just over 55 stable hyperthyroidism) was enrolled to explore V-J signatures distinguishing ophthalmopathy from hyperthyroidism. An independent validation cohort was composed of roughly 19 hyperthyroidism patients and 17 patients who later progressed from hyperthyroidism to ophthalmopathy. T-cell repertoires of thyroid tissue and blood were compared in more than 5 hyperthyroidism patients. Following sampling, methimazole starting at 30 mg daily was administered to hyperthyroidism patients, and high-dose intravenous methylprednisolone was administered to ophthalmopathy patients. Findings and caveats that apply to the study as a whole: The 13-signature model separated ophthalmopathy from stable hyperthyroidism with around 90% sensitivity and 81.08% specificity in cross-validation, and 80%/75% in the test set. In validation, the model predicted ophthalmopathy progression with over 60% sensitivity and less than 80% specificity; 12 predicted patients were CT-confirmed with GO in a median of 6.5 months. Most expanded thyroid clonotypes with a frequency above 0.001 also appeared in blood, which suggests that blood repertoires may reflect the immune response in the thyroid. Sample size was not statistically predetermined, and group allocation was not concealed from the investigators.

Ophthalmopathy patients had moderately to severely active disease, Clinical Activity Score of at least 3, NOSPECS grade of at least 4, and disease duration under 3 months. Patients were excluded if they had other autoimmune diseases, uncontrolled infections, pregnancy or lactation. Diagnosis was based on clinical symptoms, serum thyroxine, TRAb, thyroid ultrasound and orbital computed tomography. PBMCs were isolated from about 10 ml of fresh peripheral blood by Ficoll-Paque density gradient centrifugation. Trizol reagent was used to extract the total RNA, and its quality was then checked on an Agilent 2100 Bioanalyzer. Sequenced material: peripheral blood. This TCR was sampled from an adult man with Graves' ophthalmopathy.

CDR3 sequence: CASSTRGQGANEKLFF. At the DNA level, the sequence is TGCGCCAGCAGCACACGTGGACAGGGTGCTAATGAAAAACTGTTTTTT. Recombination joined TRBV5-1 with TRBJ1-4, with 8 bases aligning to TRBD1. V loses 4 bases at its end and J loses 3 bases; junction bases beyond the gene matches: 8. The CDR3 contains 16 residues, cysteine and phenylalanine counted. Only the CDR3 DNA stays, 48 bases, in frame from base 1. The germline V gene encodes CDR1 SGHRS and CDR2 YFSETQ. The CDR3, completed at both ends by the reference TRBV5-1 and TRBJ1-4 genes, gives the full variable domain KAGVTQTPRYLIKTRGQQVTLSCSPISGHRSVSWYQQTPGQGLQFLFEYFSETQRNKGNFPGRFSGRQFSNSRSEMNVSTLELGDSALYLCASSTRGQGANEKLFFGSGTQLSVL.